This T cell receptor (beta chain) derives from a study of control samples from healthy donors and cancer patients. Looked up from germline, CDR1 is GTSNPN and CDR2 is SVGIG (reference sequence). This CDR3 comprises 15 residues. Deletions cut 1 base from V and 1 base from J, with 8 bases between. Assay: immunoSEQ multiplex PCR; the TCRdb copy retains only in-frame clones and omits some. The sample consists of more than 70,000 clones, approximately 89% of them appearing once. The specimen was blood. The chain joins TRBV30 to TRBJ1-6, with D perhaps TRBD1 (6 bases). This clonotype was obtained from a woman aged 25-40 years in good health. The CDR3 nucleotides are TGTGCCTGGAGTGAGGGGGGATCCTATAATTCACCCCTCCACTTT. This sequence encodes CAWSEGGSYNSPLHF.